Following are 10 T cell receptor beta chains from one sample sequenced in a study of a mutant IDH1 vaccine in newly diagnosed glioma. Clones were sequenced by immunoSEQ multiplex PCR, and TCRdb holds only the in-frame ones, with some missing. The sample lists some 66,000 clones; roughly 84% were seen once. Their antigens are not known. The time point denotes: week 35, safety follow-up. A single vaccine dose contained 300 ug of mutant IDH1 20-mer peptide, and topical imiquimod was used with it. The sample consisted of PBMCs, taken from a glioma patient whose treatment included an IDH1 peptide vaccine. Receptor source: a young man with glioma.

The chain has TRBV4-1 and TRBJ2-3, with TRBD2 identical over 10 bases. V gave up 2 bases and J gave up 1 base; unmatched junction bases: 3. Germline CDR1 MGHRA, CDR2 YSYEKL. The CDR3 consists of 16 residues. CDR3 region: CASSQTGTSGTDTQYF. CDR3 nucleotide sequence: TGCGCCAGCAGCCAAACGGGGACTAGCGGCACAGATACGCAGTATTTT.

DNA of the CDR3: TGCGCCAGCAGCCGTGAGAGGAACACTGAAGCTTTCTTT. This codes for CASSRERNTEAFF. The gene calls are TRBV5-1 and TRBJ1-1; D gene uncertain. V shed 4 bases and J shed 1 base, with 8 bases lying between them. Per germline, CDR1 SGHRS and CDR2 YFSETQ. This CDR3 contains 13 residues.

CDR3 nucleotides: TGTGCCAGTAGTCCGGGGGCCGGGACGCTCGGCAATCAGCCCCAGCATTTT. This gives the protein CASSPGAGTLGNQPQHF. The V call is TRBV19, the J call TRBJ1-5; a weak D match, TRBD1 (6 bases). Germline V gives CDR1 LNHDA, CDR2 SQIVND (reference sequence). V was pared by 5 bases and J by 2 bases, with 19 bases between. The CDR3 contains 17 residues.

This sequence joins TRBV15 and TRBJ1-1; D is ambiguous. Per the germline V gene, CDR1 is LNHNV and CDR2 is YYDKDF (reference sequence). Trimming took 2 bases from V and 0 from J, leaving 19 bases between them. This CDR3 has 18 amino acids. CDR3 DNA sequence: TGTGCCACCAGCAGAAGTGGGCGACTTACTATGATGAACACTGAAGCTTTCTTT. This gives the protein CATSRSGRLTMMNTEAFF.

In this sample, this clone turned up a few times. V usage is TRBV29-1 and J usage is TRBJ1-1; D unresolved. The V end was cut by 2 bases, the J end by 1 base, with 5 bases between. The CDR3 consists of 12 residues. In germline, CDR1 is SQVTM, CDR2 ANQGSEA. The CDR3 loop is CSVEPGNTEAFF. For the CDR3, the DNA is TGCAGCGTTGAACCAGGGAACACTGAAGCTTTCTTT. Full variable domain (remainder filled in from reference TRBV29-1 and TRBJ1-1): SAVISQKPSRDICQRGTSLTIQCQVDSQVTMMFWYRQQPGQSLTLIATANQGSEATYESGFVIDKFPISRPNLTFSTLTVSNMSPEDSSIYLCSVEPGNTEAFFGQGTRLTVV.

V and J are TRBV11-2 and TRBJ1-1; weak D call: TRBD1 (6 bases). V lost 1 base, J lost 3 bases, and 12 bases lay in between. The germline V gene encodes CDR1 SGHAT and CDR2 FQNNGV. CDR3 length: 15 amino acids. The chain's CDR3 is CASSLVSGVDTEAFF. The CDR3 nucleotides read TGTGCCAGCAGCTTAGTCTCAGGGGTGGACACTGAAGCTTTCTTT.

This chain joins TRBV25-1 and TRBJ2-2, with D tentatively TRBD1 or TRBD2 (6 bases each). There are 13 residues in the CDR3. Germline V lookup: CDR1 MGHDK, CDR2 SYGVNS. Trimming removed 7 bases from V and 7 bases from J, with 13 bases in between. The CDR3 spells CASTQGRHGELFF. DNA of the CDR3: TGTGCCAGCACCCAGGGGAGGCACGGGGAGCTGTTTTTT.

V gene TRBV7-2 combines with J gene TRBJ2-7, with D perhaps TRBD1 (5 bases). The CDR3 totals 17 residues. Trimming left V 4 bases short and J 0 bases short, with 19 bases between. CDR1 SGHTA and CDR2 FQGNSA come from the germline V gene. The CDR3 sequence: CASSSLQTGHLSYEQYF. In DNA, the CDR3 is TGTGCCAGCAGCTCCCTCCAAACAGGACACCTCTCCTACGAGCAGTACTTC.

CDR3 sequence reads: CAIREGRQGQKAETYEQYF. The CDR3 DNA reads as TGTGCCATCAGGGAGGGGAGACAGGGCCAAAAAGCCGAGACATACGAGCAGTACTTC. The rearrangement joins TRBV10-3 to TRBJ2-5, with D perhaps matching TRBD1 (7 bases). The J call may not be correct, given that the DNA end is closer to TRBJ2-7. This CDR3 region has 19 residues. The germline CDR1 and CDR2 sequences are ENHRY and SYGVKD.

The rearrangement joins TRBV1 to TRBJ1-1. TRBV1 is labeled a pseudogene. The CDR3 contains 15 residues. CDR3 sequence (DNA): TGCACCAGCAGCCAACCCCGGGGGGGGGCGGGTGAAGCTTTCTTT. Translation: CTSSQPRGGAGEAFF.